Listed below are T cell receptor beta chains from one sample, sequenced in a study of shared clonotypes between healthy human individuals. Clones were sequenced by immunoSEQ multiplex PCR, and TCRdb holds only the in-frame ones, with some missing. This table holds approximately 2,200,000 clones, 85% to 95% found once. The sequenced sample was naive CD8+ T cells from PBMCs. The receptor set was obtained from a man younger than 30 in good health. Some clones in this sample may be carry-over from other donors' samples. Each CDR3 is given with its conserved first and last residue. The D gene is left open where the match is weak. Not all rows give a size; the values are once, few, many and, for expanded clones, a class.

>-|TRBV15|-|TRBJ1-1
CATSSDRGDTEAFF
TGTGCCACCAGCAGTGACAGAGGCGACACTGAAGCTTTCTTT
>-|TRBV5-5|TRBD2|TRBJ2-5
CASSLVRGETQYF
TGTGCCAGCAGCTTGGTGCGGGGGGAGACCCAGTACTTC
>few|TRBV7-9|-|TRBJ1-2
CASSSGDRPMSGYTF
TGTGCCAGCAGCTCCGGCGACAGGCCGATGAGTGGCTACACCTTC
>-|TRBV2|-|TRBJ2-7
CASSEAGLYEQYF
TGTGCCAGCAGTGAAGCGGGATTGTACGAGCAGTACTTC
>-|TRBV5-1|-|TRBJ2-1
CATAPLRQGSNEQFF
TGCGCCACCGCCCCCCTCCGGCAGGGTAGCAATGAGCAGTTCTTC
>-|TRBV6-1|-|TRBJ2-7
CASSSKRRTYEQYF
TGTGCCAGCAGCAGCAAACGAAGGACCTACGAGCAGTACTTC
>-|TRBV30|TRBD1|TRBJ2-3
CAWSVGQGITDTQYF
TGTGCCTGGAGTGTAGGACAGGGGATCACAGATACGCAGTATTTT
>-|TRBV11-2|TRBD2|TRBJ2-1
CASSLGRLAGNEQFF
TGTGCCAGCAGCTTAGGTCGGCTAGCGGGTAATGAGCAGTTCTTC
>-|TRBV4-1|-|TRBJ1-3
CASSLLRGDGNTIYF
TGCGCCAGCAGCCTATTAAGGGGGGATGGAAACACCATATATTTT
>-|TRBV7-9|-|TRBJ2-7
CASSPPSYEQYF
TGTGCCAGCAGCCCGCCGTCCTACGAGCAGTACTTC
>-|TRBV9|-|TRBJ2-2
CASSPTAYGRRGTGELFF
TGTGCCAGCAGCCCGACGGCTTACGGAAGACGTGGGACCGGGGAGCTGTTTTTT